This record covers a single T cell receptor (beta chain). The germline V gene has CDR1 SGHTA and CDR2 FQGNSA. V lost 4 bases and J lost 7; bases outside the gene matches: 15. This CDR3 has 17 residues. TCRdb reprocessed the RACE reads via MiXCR and lists one record per CDR3 protein. In the table there are about 360,000 distinct CDR3 sequences, 5.5% to 8% of which are singletons. Time point defined: patch test 1, 2 weeks after DPC sensitization. Treatment specified: therapeutic diphenylcyclopropenone sensitization with weekly scalp DPC. The record originates from a study of human T cells and chemical hapten exposure. Looking at the study overall: Throughout a study of approximately 25 weeks, patients underwent weekly scalp administration of diphenylcyclopropenone doses.

The chain recombines TRBV7-2 with TRBJ2-1, with 8 nucleotides matching TRBD1. The source material was whole blood, sampled in connection with sensitization to the hapten diphenylcyclopropenone (DPC). The receptor comes from a woman aged 18-29 years with alopecia areata. Some clones in this sample may be carry-over from other donors' samples. The CDR3 DNA sequence: TGTGCCAGCAGCTGGGCCATGGTTCAGGGGGCGCAGAATGAGCAGTTCTTC. Encoded protein: CASSWAMVQGAQNEQFF. Complete variable domain (other parts from reference TRBV7-2 and TRBJ2-1): GAGVSQSPSNKVTEKGKDVELRCDPISGHTALYWYRQSLGQGLEFLIYFQGNSAPDKSGLPSDRFSAERTGGSVSTLTIQRTQQEDSAVYLCASSWAMVQGAQNEQFFGPGTRLTVL.